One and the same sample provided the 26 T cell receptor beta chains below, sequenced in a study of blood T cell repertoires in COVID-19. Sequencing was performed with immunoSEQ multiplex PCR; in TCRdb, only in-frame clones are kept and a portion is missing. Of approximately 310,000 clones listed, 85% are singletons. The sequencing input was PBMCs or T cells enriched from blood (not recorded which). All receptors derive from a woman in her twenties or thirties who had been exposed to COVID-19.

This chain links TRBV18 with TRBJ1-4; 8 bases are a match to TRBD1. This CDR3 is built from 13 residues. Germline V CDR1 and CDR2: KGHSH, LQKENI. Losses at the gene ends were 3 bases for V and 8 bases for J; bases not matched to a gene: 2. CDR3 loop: CASSPGQAEKLFF. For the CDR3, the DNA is TGTGCCAGCTCACCGGGACAGGCAGAAAAACTGTTTTTT.

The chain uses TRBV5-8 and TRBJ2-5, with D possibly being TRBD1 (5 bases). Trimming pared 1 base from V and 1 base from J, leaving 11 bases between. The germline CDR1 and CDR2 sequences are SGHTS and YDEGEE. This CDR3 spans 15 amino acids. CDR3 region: CASSLQGLVQETQYF. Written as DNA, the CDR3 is TGTGCCAGCAGCTTGCAGGGCCTAGTCCAAGAGACCCAGTACTTC.

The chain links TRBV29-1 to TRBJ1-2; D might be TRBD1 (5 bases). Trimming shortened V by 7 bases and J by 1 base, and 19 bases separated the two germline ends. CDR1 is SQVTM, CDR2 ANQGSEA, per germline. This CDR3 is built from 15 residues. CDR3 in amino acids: CSARSAGLGNYGYTF. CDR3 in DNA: TGCAGCGCCCGTTCCGCAGGGTTGGGTAACTATGGCTACACCTTC.

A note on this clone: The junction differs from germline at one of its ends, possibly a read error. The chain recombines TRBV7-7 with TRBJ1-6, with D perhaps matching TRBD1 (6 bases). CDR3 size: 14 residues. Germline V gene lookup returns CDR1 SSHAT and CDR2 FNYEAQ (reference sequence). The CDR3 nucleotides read TGTGCTAGCAGACGACAGGATCTTGTTTCACCCCTCCACTTT. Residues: CASRRQDLVSPLHF.

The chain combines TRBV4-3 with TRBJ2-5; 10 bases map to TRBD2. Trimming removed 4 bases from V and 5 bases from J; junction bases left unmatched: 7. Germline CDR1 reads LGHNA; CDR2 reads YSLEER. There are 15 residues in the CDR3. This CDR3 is CASSRRAGGKETQYF. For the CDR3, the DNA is TGCGCCAGCAGCCGAAGAGCGGGGGGGAAGGAGACCCAGTACTTC.

The CDR3 bases are TGCGCCAGCAGCCCCTGGTCACTAGCGGGACAAGAGACCCAGTACTTC. This sequence encodes CASSPWSLAGQETQYF. The chain is built from TRBV5-1 and TRBJ2-5; 10 bases are a match to TRBD2. The junction had 8 bases not matched to a gene; V was cut back by 4 bases and J by 2 bases. Looked up from germline, CDR1 is SGHRS and CDR2 is YFSETQ. CDR3 length equals 16 residues. The full variable domain, with the rest looked up from reference TRBV5-1 and TRBJ2-5, is KAGVTQTPRYLIKTRGQQVTLSCSPISGHRSVSWYQQTPGQGLQFLFEYFSETQRNKGNFPGRFSGRQFSNSRSEMNVSTLELGDSALYLCASSPWSLAGQETQYFGPGTRLLVL.

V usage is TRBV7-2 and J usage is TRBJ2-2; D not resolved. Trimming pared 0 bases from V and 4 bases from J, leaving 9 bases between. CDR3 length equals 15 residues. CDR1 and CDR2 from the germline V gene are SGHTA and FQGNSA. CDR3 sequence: CASSLARRATGELFF. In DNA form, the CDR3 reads TGTGCCAGCAGCTTAGCCAGGCGTGCCACCGGGGAGCTGTTTTTT.

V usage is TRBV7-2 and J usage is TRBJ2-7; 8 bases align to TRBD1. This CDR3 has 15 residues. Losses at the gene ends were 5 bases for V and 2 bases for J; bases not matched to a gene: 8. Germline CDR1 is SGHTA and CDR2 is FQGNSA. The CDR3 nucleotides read TGTGCCAGCAGCCCGGTCGCACAGGGGGCCTACGAGCAGTACTTC. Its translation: CASSPVAQGAYEQYF.

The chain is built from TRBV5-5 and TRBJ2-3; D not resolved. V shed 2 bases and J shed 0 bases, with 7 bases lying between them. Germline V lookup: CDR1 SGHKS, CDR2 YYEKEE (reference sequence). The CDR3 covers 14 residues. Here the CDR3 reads CASSFRGSTDTQYF. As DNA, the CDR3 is TGTGCCAGCAGCTTTCGAGGAAGCACAGATACGCAGTATTTT.

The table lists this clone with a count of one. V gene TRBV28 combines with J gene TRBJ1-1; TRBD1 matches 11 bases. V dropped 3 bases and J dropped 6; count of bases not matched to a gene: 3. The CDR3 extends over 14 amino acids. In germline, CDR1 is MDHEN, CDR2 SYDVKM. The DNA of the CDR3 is TGTGCCAGCAGTTTGGGACAGGGGGTCGCTGAAGCTTTCTTT. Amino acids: CASSLGQGVAEAFF.

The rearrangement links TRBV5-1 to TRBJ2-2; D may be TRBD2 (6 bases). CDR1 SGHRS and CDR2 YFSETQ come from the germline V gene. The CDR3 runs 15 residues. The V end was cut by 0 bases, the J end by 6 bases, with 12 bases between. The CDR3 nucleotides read TGCGCCAGCAGCTTGGCAGGGTCGGGGGCCGGGGAGCTGTTTTTT. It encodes CASSLAGSGAGELFF.

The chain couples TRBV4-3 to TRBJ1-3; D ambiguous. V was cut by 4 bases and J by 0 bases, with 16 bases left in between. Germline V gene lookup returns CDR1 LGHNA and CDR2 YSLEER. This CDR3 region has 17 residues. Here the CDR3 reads CASSPAGGLSSGNTIYF. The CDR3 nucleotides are TGCGCCAGCAGCCCCGCCGGTGGACTGAGCTCTGGAAACACCATATATTTT.

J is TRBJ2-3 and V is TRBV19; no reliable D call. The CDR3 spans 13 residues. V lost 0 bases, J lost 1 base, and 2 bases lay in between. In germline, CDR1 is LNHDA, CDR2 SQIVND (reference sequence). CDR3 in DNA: TGTGCCAGTAGTATAGACGGCACAGATACGCAGTATTTT. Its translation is CASSIDGTDTQYF.

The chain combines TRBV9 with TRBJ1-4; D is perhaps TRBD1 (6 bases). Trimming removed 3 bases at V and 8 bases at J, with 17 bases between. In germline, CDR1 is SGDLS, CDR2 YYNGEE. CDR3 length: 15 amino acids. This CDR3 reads CASSAPGQGTEKLFF. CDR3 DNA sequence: TGTGCCAGCAGCGCCCCGGGGCAGGGGACCGAAAAACTGTTTTTT.

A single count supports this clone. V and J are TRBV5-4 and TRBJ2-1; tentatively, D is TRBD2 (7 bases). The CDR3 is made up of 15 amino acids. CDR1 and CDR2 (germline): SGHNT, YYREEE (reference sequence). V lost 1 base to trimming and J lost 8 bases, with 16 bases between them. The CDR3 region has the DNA TGTGCCAGCAGCTTGACTAGCGCCCCAGGGGATGAGCAGTTCTTC. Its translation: CASSLTSAPGDEQFF.

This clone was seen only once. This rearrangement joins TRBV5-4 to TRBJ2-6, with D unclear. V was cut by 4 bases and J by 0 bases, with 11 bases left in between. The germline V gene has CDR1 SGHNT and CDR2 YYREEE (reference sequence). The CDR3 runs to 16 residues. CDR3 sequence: CASSQLYTSGANVLTF. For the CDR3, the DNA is TGTGCCAGCAGCCAATTATACACCTCTGGGGCCAACGTCCTGACTTTC. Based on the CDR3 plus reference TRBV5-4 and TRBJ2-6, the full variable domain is ETGVTQSPTHLIKTRGQQVTLRCSSQSGHNTVSWYQQALGQGPQFIFQYYREEENGRGNFPPRFSGLQFPNYSSELNVNALELDDSALYLCASSQLYTSGANVLTFGAGSRLTVL.

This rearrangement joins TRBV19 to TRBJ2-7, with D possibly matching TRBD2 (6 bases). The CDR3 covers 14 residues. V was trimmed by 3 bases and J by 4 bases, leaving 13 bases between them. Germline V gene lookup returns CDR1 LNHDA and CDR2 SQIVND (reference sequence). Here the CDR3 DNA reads TGTGCCAGTAGTATTGGCGGGGCTGTATACGAGCAGTACTTC. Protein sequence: CASSIGGAVYEQYF.

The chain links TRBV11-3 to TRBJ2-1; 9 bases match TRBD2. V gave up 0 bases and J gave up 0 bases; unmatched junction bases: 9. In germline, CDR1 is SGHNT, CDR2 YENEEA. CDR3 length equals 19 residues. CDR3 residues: CASSLEIPSGVSSYNEQFF. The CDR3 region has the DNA TGTGCCAGCAGCTTAGAGATTCCTAGCGGGGTCAGCTCCTACAATGAGCAGTTCTTC.

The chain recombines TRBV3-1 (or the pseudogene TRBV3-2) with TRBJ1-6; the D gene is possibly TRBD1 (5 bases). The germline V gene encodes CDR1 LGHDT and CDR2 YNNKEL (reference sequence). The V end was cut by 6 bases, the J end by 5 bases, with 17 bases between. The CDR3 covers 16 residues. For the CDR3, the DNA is TGTGCCAGCAGTCGACGCAGGGTTTCGGATAATTCACCCCTCCACTTT. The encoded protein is CASSRRRVSDNSPLHF.

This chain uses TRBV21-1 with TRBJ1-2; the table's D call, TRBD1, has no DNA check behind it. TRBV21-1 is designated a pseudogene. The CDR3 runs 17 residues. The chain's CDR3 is CASRNGYRGAENYGYTF. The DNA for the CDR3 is TGTGCCAGCAGAAACGGGTACAGGGGGGCAGAAAACTATGGCTACACCTTC.

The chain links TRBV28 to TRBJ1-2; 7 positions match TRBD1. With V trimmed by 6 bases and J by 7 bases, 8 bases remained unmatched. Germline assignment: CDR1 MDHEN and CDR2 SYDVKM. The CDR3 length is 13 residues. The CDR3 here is CASSPGQAGGYTF. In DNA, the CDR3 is TGTGCCAGCAGCCCCGGACAGGCGGGTGGCTACACCTTC.

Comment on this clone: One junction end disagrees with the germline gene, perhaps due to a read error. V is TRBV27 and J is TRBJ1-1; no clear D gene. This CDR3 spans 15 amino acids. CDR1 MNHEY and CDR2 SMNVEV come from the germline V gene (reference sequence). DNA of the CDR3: TGTGCCAGCAATTTACTTCCCGCCAGAAACACTGAAGCTTTCTTT. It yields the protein CASNLLPARNTEAFF.

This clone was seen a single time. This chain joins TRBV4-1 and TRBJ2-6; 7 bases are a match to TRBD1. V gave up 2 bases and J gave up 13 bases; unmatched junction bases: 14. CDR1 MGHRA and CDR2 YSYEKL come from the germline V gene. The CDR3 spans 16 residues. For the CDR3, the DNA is TGCGCCAGCAGCCAACAATGGGGGTCGACAGGGCAAGTCCTGACTTTC. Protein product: CASSQQWGSTGQVLTF.

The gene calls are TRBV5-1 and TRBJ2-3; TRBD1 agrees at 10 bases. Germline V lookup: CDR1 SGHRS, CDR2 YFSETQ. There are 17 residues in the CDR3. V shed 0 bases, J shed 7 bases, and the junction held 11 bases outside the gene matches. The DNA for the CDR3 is TGCGCCAGCAGCTTGGCGAGGGACAGGGGCGGTCATAATACGCAGTATTTT. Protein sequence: CASSLARDRGGHNTQYF.

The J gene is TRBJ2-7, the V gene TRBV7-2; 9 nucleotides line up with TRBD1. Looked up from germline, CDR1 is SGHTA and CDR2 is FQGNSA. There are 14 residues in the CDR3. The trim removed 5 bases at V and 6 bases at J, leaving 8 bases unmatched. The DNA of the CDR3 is TGTGCCAGCAGCACACTACAGGGGGCGAGCGAGCAGTACTTC. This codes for CASSTLQGASEQYF.

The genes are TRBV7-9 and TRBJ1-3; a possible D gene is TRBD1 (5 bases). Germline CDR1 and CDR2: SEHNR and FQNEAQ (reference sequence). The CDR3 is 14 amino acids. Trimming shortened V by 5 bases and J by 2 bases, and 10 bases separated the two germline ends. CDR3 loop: CASSPVGAGNTIYF. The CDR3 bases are TGTGCCAGCAGCCCGGTAGGGGCTGGAAACACCATATATTTT.